The sequence of this TCR beta chain was determined in a study of T cells in Graves' hyperthyroidism and ophthalmopathy. Study-wide background: Specimen type is peripheral blood, collected at initial diagnosis prior to any treatment.

More than 9.5 ml fresh peripheral blood yielded the PBMCs. This clonotype was found many times. What it recognizes is unknown. Study observations and caveats: Most thyroid clonotypes expanded above 0.001 were also detected in blood. In validation, the model predicted ophthalmopathy. These predictions came a median around 5.9 months before onset.

TCR beta CDR3 regions were amplified from RNA. The HTBI primer set drove a first-round RT-PCR of the TCR CDR3. TCRdb reprocessed the multiplex PCR reads with MiXCR, giving one entry per CDR3 protein. This sample has 400,000 or so distinct CDR3 sequences, with around 15% found just once. Sequenced material: blood. The receptor's source is a man aged 50 to 59 with Graves' ophthalmopathy.

CDR3: CASSLSFGSYEQYF. The CDR3 DNA reads as TGTGCCAGCAGTTTAAGTTTTGGCTCCTACGAGCAGTACTTC. This chain uses TRBV28 with TRBJ2-7; D is ambiguous. Germline V CDR1 and CDR2: MDHEN, SYDVKM. The CDR3 runs to 14 residues. The V end was cut by 2 bases, the J end by 0 bases, with 8 bases between.